This T cell receptor (beta chain) was sequenced in a study of OX40 agonist ivuxolimab in advanced cancers. Sequencing used immunoSEQ multiplex PCR; TCRdb keeps in-frame clones, though not all of them. This table has approximately 94,000 clones, more than 85% appearing once. Study results and caveats: The authors did not determine the antigen specificity of the expanded peripheral T cells.

For this clone: The antigen remains unidentified.

Sample: CD4+ or CD8+ T cells sorted from blood, taken in a trial of the OX40 agonist ivuxolimab. The receptor's source is an adult with an advanced solid tumor such as melanoma, head and neck, liver or kidney cancer.

This CDR3 reads CASRAGEAPYEQYF. The DNA for the CDR3 is TGTGCCAGCAGGGCGGGAGAGGCCCCCTACGAGCAGTACTTC. The chain couples TRBV5-4 to TRBJ2-7, with 7 bases lining up with TRBD2. V dropped 5 bases and J dropped 2; count of bases not matched to a gene: 7. CDR1 and CDR2 (germline): SGHNT, YYREEE (reference sequence). This CDR3 is 14 amino acids long.